A selection of T cell receptor beta chains follows, all from one sample in a study of vaccination effects on CD4 cells after COVID-19. Repertoires were generated with immunoSEQ multiplex PCR, while TCRdb's copy carries only in-frame clones and drops some. The repertoire holds over 25,000 clones, 60% to 80% seen once, with around 6.5% in the top ten. These receptors have no identified antigens. Source: CD4+ T cells from PBMCs cultured with SARS-CoV-2 spike peptides, taken after COVID-19 vaccination. The source of these receptors is a human donor who received a COVID-19 vaccine. Some clones in this sample may be carry-over from other donors' samples. Each CDR3 is given with its conserved first and last residue. The listing skips clone size in some rows; elsewhere it reads once, few, many or a size class.

cdr3_aa,clone_size,v_call,j_call
CAWSVQGGGNQPQHF,.,TRBV30,TRBJ1-5
CASRGLAGPAGELFF,.,TRBV2,TRBJ2-2
CASSLAWLAGEQYF,.,TRBV7-8,TRBJ2-4
CASPLFPGTDIYRSYNEQFF,.,TRBV5-8,TRBJ2-1
CASSQGTGGTYGYTF,.,TRBV7-2,TRBJ1-2
CASREDRVSEQFF,.,TRBV2,TRBJ2-1
CASSLGGPNTGELFF,.,TRBV7-2,TRBJ2-2
CASSPQQGSQPQHF,.,TRBV19,TRBJ1-5
CASSEISLGVQPQHF,few,TRBV2,TRBJ1-5
CASSHTGTEYQETQYF,.,TRBV18,TRBJ2-5
CASSPRGAQETQYF,once,TRBV7-2,TRBJ2-5
CASSKMTSSRTDTQYF,few,TRBV18,TRBJ2-3
CSVSNRDRGTTEAFF,.,TRBV29-1,TRBJ1-1
CASSESLNRGRQPQHF,.,TRBV6-1,TRBJ1-5
CASSSTGTAQNSPLHF,few,TRBV5-1,TRBJ1-6
CASSIAQGRGSYNEQFF,.,TRBV19,TRBJ2-1
CASATASGNTIYF,few,TRBV30,TRBJ1-3
CASSPTALNTGELFF,.,TRBV7-7,TRBJ2-2